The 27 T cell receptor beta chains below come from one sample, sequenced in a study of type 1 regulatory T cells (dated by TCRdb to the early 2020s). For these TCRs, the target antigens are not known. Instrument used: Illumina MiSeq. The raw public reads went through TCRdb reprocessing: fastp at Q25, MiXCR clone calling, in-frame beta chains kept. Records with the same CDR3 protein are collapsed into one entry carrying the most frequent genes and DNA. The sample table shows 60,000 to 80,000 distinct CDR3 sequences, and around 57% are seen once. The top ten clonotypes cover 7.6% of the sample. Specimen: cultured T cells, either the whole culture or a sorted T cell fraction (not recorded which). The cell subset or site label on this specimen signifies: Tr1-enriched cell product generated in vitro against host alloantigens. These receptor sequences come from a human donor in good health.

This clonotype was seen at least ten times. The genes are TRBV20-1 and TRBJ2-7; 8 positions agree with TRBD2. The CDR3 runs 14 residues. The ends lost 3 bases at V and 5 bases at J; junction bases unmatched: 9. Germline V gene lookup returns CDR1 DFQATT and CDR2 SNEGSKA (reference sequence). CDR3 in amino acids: CSARLSGSIDEQYF. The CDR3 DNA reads TGCAGTGCTAGGCTCAGCGGGAGTATCGACGAGCAGTACTTC.

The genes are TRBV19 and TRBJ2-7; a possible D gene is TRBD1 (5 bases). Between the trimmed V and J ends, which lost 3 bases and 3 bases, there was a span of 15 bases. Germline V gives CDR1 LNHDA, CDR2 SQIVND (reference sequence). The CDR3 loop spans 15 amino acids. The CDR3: CASSIGRIGVYEQYF. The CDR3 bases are TGTGCCAGTAGTATCGGGCGGATAGGGGTCTACGAGCAGTACTTC.

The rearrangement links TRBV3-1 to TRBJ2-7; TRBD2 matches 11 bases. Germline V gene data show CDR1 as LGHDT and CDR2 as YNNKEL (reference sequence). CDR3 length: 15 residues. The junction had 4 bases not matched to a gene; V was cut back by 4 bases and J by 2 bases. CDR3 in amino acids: CASSPLAGVTYEQYF. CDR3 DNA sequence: TGTGCCAGCAGCCCACTAGCGGGAGTGACCTACGAGCAGTACTTC.

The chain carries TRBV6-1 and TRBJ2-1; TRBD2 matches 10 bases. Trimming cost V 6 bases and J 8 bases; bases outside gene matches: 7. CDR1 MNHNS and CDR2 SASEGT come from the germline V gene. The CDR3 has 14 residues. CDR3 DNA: TGTGCCAGCAGGATCCTAGCGGGAGCGGATGAGCAGTTCTTC. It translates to CASRILAGADEQFF.

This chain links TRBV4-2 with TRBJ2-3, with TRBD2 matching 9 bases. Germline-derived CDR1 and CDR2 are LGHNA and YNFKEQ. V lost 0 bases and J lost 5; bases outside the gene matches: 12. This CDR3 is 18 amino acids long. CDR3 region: CASSQEPGLATSGDTQYF. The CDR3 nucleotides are TGTGCCAGCAGCCAAGAACCGGGACTAGCTACCTCTGGAGATACGCAGTATTTT.

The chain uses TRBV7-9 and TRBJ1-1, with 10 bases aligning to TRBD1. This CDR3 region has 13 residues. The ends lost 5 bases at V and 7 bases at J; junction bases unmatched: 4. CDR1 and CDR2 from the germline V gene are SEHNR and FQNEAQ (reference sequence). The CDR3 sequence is CASSVGQGNEAFF. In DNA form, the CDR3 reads TGTGCCAGCAGCGTGGGACAGGGGAATGAAGCTTTCTTT. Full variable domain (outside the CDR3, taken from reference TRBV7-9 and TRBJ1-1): DTGVSQNPRHKITKRGQNVTFRCDPISEHNRLYWYRQTLGQGPEFLTYFQNEAQLEKSRLLSDRFSAERPKGSFSTLEIQRTEQGDSAMYLCASSVGQGNEAFFGQGTRLTVV.

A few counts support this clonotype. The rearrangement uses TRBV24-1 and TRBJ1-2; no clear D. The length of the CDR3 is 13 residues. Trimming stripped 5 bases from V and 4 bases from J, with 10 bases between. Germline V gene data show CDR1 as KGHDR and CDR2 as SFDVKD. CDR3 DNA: TGTGCCACCAGTGCTGGACGGCTCTATGGCTACACCTTC. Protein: CATSAGRLYGYTF.

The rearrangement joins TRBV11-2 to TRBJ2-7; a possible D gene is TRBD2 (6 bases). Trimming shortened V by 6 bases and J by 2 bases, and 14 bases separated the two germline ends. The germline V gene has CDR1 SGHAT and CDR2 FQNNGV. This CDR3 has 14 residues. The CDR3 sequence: CASSRGGPTYEQYF. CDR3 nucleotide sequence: TGTGCCAGCAGTAGAGGAGGGCCAACCTACGAGCAGTACTTC.

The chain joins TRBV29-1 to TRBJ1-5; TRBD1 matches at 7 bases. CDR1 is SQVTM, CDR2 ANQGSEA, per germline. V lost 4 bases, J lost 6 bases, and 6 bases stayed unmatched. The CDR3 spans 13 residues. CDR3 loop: CSVVPAGGQPQHF. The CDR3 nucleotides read TGCAGCGTTGTCCCCGCAGGGGGTCAGCCCCAGCATTTT.

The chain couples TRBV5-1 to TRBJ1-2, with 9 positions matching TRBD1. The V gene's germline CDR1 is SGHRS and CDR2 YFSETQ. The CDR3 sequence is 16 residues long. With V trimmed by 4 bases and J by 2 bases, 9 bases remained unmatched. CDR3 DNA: TGCGCCAGCAGCGCGGGACAGGGCGCCGGCAACTATGGCTACACCTTC. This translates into CASSAGQGAGNYGYTF.

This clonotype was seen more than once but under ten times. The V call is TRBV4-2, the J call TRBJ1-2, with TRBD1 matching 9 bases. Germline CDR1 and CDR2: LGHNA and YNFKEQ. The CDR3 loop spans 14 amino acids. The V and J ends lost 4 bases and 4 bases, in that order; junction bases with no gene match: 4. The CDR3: CASSRETGGYGYTF. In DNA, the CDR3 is TGTGCCAGCAGCCGAGAGACAGGGGGCTATGGCTACACCTTC.

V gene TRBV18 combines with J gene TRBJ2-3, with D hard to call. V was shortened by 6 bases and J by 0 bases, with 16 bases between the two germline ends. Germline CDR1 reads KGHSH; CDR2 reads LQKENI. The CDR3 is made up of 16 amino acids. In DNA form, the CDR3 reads TGTGCCAGCTCCCTCATCCCCGGTTCGAGCACAGATACGCAGTATTTT. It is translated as CASSLIPGSSTDTQYF.

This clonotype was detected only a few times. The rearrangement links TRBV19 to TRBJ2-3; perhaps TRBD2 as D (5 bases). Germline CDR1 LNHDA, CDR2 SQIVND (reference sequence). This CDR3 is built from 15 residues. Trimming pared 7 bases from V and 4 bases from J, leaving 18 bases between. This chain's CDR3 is CASTGSGLAADTQYF. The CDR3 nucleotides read TGTGCCAGTACCGGGTCAGGACTTGCGGCAGATACGCAGTATTTT.

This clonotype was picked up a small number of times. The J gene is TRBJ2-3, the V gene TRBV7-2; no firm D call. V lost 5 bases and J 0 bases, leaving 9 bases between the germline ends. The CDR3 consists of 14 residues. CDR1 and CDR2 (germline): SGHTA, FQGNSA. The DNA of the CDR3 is TGTGCCAGCAGCCAGGAGACGAGCACAGATACGCAGTATTTT. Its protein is CASSQETSTDTQYF. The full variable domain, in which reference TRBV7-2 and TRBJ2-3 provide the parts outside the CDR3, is GAGVSQSPSNKVTEKGKDVELRCDPISGHTALYWYRQSLGQGLEFLIYFQGNSAPDKSGLPSDRFSAERTGGSVSTLTIQRTQQEDSAVYLCASSQETSTDTQYFGPGTRLTVL.

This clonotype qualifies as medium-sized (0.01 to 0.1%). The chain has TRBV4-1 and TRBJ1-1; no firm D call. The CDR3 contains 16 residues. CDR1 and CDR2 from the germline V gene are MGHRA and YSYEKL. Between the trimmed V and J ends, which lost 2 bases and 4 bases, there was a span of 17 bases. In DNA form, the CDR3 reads TGCGCCAGCAGCCAACAACCGACCGGGATCGGCACTGAAGCTTTCTTT. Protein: CASSQQPTGIGTEAFF.

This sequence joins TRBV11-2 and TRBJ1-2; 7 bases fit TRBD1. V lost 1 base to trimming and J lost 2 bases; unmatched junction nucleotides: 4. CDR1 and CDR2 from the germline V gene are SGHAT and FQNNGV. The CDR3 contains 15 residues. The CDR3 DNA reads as TGTGCCAGCAGCTTAGCCCCGGGACAGAACTATGGCTACACCTTC. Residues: CASSLAPGQNYGYTF.

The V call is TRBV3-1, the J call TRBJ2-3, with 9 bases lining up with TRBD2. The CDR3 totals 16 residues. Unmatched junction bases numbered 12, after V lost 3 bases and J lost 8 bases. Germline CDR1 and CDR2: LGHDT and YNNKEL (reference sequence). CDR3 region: CASSQSGTSQLATQYF. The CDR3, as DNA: TGTGCCAGCAGCCAGTCCGGGACTAGCCAATTGGCTACGCAGTATTTT.

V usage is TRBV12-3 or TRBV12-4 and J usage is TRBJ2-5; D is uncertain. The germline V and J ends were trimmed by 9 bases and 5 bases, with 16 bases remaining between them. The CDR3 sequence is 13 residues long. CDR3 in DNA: TGTGCCAGTAGTACAGTTGGTGGGGAGACCCAGTACTTC. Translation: CASSTVGGETQYF.

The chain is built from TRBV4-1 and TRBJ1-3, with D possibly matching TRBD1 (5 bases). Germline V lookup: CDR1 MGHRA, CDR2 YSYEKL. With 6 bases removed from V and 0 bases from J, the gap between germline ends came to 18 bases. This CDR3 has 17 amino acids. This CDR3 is CASRHDSWGTSGNTIYF. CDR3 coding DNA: TGCGCCAGCAGGCATGACAGTTGGGGTACCTCTGGAAACACCATATATTTT.

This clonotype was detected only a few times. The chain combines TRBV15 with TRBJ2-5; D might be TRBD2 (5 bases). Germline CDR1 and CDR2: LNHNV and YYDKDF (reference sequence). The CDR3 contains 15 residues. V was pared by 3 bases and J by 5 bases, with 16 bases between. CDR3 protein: CATSSQSGIYETQYF. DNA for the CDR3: TGTGCCACCAGCAGTCAATCGGGAATTTATGAGACCCAGTACTTC.

DNA of the CDR3: TGCGCCAGCAGTGAGTCGAACGGTGGGGAGACCCAGTACTTC. It yields the protein CASSESNGGETQYF. This sequence joins TRBV10-2 and TRBJ2-5, with D unclear. CDR1 and CDR2 (germline): WSHSY, SAAADI. V lost 0 bases, J lost 5 bases, and 10 bases lay in between. The CDR3 covers 14 residues.

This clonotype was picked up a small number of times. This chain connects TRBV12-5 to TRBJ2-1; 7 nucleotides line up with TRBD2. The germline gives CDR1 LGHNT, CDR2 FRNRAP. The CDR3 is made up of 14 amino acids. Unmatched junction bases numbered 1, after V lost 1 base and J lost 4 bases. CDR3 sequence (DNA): TGTGCTAGTGGTTTGGGACTAGCTTACAATGAGCAGTTCTTC. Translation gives CASGLGLAYNEQFF.

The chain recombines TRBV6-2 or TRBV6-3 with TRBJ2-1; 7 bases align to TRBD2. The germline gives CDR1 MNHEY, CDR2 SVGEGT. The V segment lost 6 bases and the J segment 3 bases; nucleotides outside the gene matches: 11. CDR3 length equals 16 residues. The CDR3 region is CASRKGGGGNYNEQFF. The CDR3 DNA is TGTGCCAGCAGGAAAGGTGGGGGAGGGAACTACAATGAGCAGTTCTTC.

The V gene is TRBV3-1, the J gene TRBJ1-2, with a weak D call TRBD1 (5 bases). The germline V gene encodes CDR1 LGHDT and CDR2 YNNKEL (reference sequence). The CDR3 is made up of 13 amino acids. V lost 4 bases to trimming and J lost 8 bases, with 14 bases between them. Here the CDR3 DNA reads TGTGCCAGCAGCCCCGATGGGACGGCCGGCTACACCTTC. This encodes CASSPDGTAGYTF. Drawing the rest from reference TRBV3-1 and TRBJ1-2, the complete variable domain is DTAVSQTPKYLVTQMGNDKSIKCEQNLGHDTMYWYKQDSKKFLKIMFSYNNKELIINETVPNRFSPKSPDKAHLNLHINSLELGDSAVYFCASSPDGTAGYTFGSGTRLTVV.

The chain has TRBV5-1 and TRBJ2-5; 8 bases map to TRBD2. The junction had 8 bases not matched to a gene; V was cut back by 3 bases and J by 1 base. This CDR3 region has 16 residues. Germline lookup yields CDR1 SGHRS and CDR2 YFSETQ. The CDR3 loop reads CASSSGLATGQETQYF. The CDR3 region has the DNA TGCGCCAGCAGCTCCGGACTAGCAACGGGCCAAGAGACCCAGTACTTC.

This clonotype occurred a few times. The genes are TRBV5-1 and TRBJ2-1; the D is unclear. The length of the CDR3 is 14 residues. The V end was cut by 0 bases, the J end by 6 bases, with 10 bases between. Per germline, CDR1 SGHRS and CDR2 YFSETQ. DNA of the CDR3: TGCGCCAGCAGCTTGGGGCACCCGACCAATGAGCAGTTCTTC. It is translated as CASSLGHPTNEQFF.

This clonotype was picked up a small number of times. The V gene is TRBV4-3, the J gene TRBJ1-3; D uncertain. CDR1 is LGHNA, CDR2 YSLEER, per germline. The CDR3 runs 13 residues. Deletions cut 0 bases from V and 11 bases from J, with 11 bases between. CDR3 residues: CASSQDFSLPIYF. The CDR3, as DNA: TGCGCCAGCAGCCAAGATTTTTCGCTCCCCATATATTTT.